This paragraph reports one TCR beta chain. There is no known antigen for this receptor. Base-call qualities are not available, and no considerably larger clone is one nucleotide away. The data derive from a study of regulatory T cells in long-lasting Graves disease (TCRdb year 2021). Looking at the study overall: To count as having persistent Graves' disease, a patient had to have received antithyroid drug treatment for over 5 years with TSH receptor autoantibodies remaining persistently positive. Persistent Graves' disease patients were compared with newly diagnosed Graves' disease patients by peripheral blood TCR sequencing and RNA sequencing. A total of around 35 samples underwent TCR sequencing: around 13 from persistent and roughly 20 from newly diagnosed Graves' disease patients. The study was conducted in China and was registered as a clinical trial. Persistent Graves' disease patients in the clinical cohort had taken antithyroid drugs for roughly ten years on average. Study-level results and caveats: Compared with newly diagnosed patients, persistent Graves' disease patients had lower TCR Shannon entropy and fewer highly expanded clones, which suggests clonal expansion. Sequencing and analysis were limited to the TCR beta chain. More public clonotypes were shared among persistent patients (under 3,000) than among newly diagnosed patients (approximately 1,000). The authors acknowledged the small sample size as a limitation that may reduce accuracy. Only peripheral blood was studied, because thyroid tissue, the primary lesion, was inaccessible.

Per the publication, the time point label means: persistent/refractory GD, antithyroid drugs over 5 years with positive TRAb. For both TCR sequencing and RNA sequencing, RNA was extracted from PBMCs in TRIzol. The diagnosis of Graves' disease was made according to American Thyroid Association guidelines. Patients for the study were recruited at an endocrinology department in Xi'an, China. Each patient gave approximately 10 milliliters of peripheral blood, collected in an EDTA anticoagulant tube. Ficoll Paque Plus density gradient separation was used to isolate PBMCs, and no further T cell sorting was done. An Agilent 2100 Bioanalyzer and agarose gel were used to check RNA quality, and a NanoDrop 2000 was used to measure RNA concentration. Receptor libraries were prepared by multiplex PCR. The instrument given in TCRdb is Illumina HiSeq 4000. iRepertoire HTBI primers and Arm-PCR amplification of CDR3 regions were used to construct TCR beta libraries. Gel purification was performed on PCR products prior to sequencing. The paper's processing steps were these. Gene usage analysis of CDR3 amino acid clonotypes relied on the roughly 60 TRBV and 12 to 15 TRBJ segments identified across samples. COPE and FqMerger were used to merge filtered high-quality paired reads into contigs. BLAST was used to align contigs to IMGT TRBV, TRBD and TRBJ reference genes, with CDR3 defined following IMGT. Clonotypes above 0.1% frequency were classified as highly expanded clones. Shannon entropy served as the measure of repertoire diversity, while the Gini coefficient captured V-J evenness. A clonotype was considered public if more than one individual shared it. TCRdb passed the public sequencing reads through fastp at Q25 and MiXCR, retaining productive beta sequences. Every entry covers one CDR3 protein and lists the most common genes and DNA from its rows. The V and J calls, along with clone size, are taken from TCRdb and not from the paper's own processing. The sample contains about 660,000 distinct CDR3 sequences, around 30% of them found a single time. Around 42% of the sample goes to the ten largest clones.

The source of this sequence is a female donor with Graves disease. This specimen was peripheral blood mononuclear cells (PBMCs), taken when the disease was refractory, from a patient treated with antithyroid drugs.

The CDR3 here reads CAWSVPGFGGYTF. The DNA reads TGTGCCTGGAGTGTTCCTGGATTTGGTGGCTACACCTTC. The chain uses TRBV30 and TRBJ1-2; too little of a D gene remains to name it. Reading from cysteine to phenylalanine, the CDR3 counts 13 amino acids. This entry keeps only the CDR3 DNA: 39 bases, framed from base 1. The germline V gene (reference sequence) specifies GTSNPN as CDR1 and SVGIG as CDR2. V loses 0 bases of germline sequence and J loses 7 bases, and the interval between the two ends is 12 bases.